This section outlines one T cell receptor (beta chain) sequence together with its context. The data belong to a study of blood T cell repertoires in COVID-19. Exposed participants encountered a COVID-19 case during the 2 weeks preceding study entry. V was clipped by 0 bases and J by 8 bases, with 13 bases between them. Looked up from germline, CDR1 is MNHEY and CDR2 is SVGAGI. CDR3 length: 15 amino acids. Libraries were prepared by immunoSEQ multiplex PCR; TCRdb keeps only in-frame clonotypes and omits some of them. The repertoire holds more than 300,000 clones, with roughly 90% as singletons. V usage is TRBV6-5 and J usage is TRBJ1-4; D remains ambiguous. This clonotype was sampled from a woman in her 30s who had been exposed to COVID-19. Sequenced sample: PBMCs or T cells enriched from blood (not recorded which). The CDR3 protein is CASSYSGSRREKLFF. The CDR3 DNA follows: TGTGCCAGCAGTTACTCAGGCTCTAGGAGGGAAAAACTGTTTTTT.